The clone carrying this TCR beta chain appeared once. The antigen is unknown. This record comes from a study of identical twins. TCRdb passed the 5' RACE reads through MiXCR, listing each CDR3 protein once. Of 350,000 or so distinct CDR3 sequences detected, 9% to 15% appear once; the ten largest clones hold around 7.8%. Whole-study results and caveats: A lower insertion count was a feature of abundant cord blood beta clonotypes, with no such feature in memory repertoires. These conclusions were based on statistical analysis (cross-sectional, not following the same donors).

These data were also reused for a study on yellow fever vaccine responses in identical twins.

What was sequenced was CD8+ T cells sorted from blood. The origin of this receptor is a woman aged 18-35 years in good health.

The CDR3 coding sequence is TGCGCCAGCAGCCCCAGGACGTCTTGGGAACAAGAGACCCAGTACTTC. This gives the protein CASSPRTSWEQETQYF. The chain joins TRBV5-1 to TRBJ2-5; D not resolved. V lost 4 bases and J lost 2, with 18 bases in between. Germline V gene sequence: CDR1 SGHRS, CDR2 YFSETQ. The CDR3 sequence is 16 residues long.